What follows is one T cell receptor (beta chain) and its context. It was with unique molecular identifiers that the TCRbeta library was prepared. MiXCR, applied by TCRdb to the PCR reads, yields one record per CDR3 protein. The sample lists over 150,000 distinct CDR3 sequences, around 7% seen once, with around 3.1% in the top ten. This record belongs to a study of T-cell reconstitution after alpha-beta-depleted transplantation in children. V was cut by 1 base and J by 1 base, with 15 bases left in between. The CDR3 sequence is 16 residues long. Germline assignment: CDR1 SGHRS and CDR2 YFSETQ. The sample consisted of PBMCs from the stem cell graft donor, taken from the stem cell graft. The J gene is TRBJ2-7, the V gene TRBV5-1, with D perhaps matching TRBD1 (5 bases). This TCR was sampled from a human donor who donated a stem cell graft to a child with Wiskott-Aldrich syndrome. The CDR3 loop is CASSLLSLGASYEQYF. In DNA form, the CDR3 reads TGCGCCAGCAGCTTGTTATCTCTTGGGGCTTCCTACGAGCAGTACTTC.